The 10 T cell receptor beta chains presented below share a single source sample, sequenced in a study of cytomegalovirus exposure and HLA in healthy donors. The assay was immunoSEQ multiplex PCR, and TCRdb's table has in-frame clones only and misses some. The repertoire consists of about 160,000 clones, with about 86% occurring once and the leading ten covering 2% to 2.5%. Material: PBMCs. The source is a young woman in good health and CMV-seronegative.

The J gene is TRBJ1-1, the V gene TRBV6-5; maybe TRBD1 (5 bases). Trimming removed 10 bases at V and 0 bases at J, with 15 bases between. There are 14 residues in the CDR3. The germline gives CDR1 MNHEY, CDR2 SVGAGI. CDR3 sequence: CATKQAPMNTEAFF. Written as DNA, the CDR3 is TGTGCCACCAAACAGGCCCCAATGAACACTGAAGCTTTCTTT.

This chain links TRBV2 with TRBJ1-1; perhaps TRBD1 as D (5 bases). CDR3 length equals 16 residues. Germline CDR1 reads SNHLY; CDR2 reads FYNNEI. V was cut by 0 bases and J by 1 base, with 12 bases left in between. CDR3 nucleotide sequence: TGTGCCAGCAGTGAAGCGAACGGGGGAGGGAACACTGAAGCTTTCTTT. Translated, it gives CASSEANGGGNTEAFF.

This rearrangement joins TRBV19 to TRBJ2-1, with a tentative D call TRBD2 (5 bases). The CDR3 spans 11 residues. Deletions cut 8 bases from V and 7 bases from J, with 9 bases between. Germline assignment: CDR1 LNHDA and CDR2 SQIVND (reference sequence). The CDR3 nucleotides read TGTGCCAGTCTTAGCGTGAATGAGCAGTTCTTC. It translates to CASLSVNEQFF. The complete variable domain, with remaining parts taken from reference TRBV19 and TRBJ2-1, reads DGGITQSPKYLFRKEGQNVTLSCEQNLNHDAMYWYRQDPGQGLRLIYYSQIVNDFQKGDIAEGYSVSREKKESFPLTVTSAQKNPTAFYLCASLSVNEQFFGPGTRLTVL.

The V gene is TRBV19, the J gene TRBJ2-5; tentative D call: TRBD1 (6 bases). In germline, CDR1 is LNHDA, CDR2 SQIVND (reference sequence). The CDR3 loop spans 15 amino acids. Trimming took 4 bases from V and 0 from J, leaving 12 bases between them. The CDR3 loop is CASSTGAAYQETQYF. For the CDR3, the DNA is TGTGCCAGTAGTACAGGGGCAGCGTACCAAGAGACCCAGTACTTC.

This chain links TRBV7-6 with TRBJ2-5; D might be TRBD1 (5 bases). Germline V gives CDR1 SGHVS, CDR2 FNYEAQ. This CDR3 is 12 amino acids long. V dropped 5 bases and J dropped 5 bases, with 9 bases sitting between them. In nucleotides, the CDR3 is TGTGCCAGCAGCCGTGGGGCGGAGACCCAGTACTTC. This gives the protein CASSRGAETQYF. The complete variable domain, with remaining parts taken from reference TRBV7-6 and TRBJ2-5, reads GAGVSQSPRYKVTKRGQDVALRCDPISGHVSLYWYRQALGQGPEFLTYFNYEAQQDKSGLPNDRFSAERPEGSISTLTIQRTEQRDSAMYRCASSRGAETQYFGPGTRLLVL.

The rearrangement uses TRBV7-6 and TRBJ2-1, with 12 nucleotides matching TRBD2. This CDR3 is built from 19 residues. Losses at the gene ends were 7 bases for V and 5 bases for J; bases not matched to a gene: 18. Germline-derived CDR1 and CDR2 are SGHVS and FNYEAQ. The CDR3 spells CASTHEPVTSGSRNNEQFF. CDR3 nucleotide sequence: TGTGCCAGCACCCACGAACCGGTGACTAGCGGGAGTCGTAACAATGAGCAGTTCTTC.

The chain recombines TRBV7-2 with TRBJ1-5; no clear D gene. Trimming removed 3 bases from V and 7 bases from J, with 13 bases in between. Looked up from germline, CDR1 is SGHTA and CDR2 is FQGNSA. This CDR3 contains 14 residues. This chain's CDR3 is CASSFRAVGQPQHF. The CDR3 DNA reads TGTGCCAGCAGCTTCCGTGCGGTCGGACAGCCCCAGCATTTT.

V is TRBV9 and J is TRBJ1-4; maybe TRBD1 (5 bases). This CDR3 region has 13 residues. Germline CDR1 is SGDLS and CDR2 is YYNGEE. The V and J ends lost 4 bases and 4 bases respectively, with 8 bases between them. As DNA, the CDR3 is TGTGCCAGCAGCTACGACAGTAATGAAAAACTGTTTTTT. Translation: CASSYDSNEKLFF.

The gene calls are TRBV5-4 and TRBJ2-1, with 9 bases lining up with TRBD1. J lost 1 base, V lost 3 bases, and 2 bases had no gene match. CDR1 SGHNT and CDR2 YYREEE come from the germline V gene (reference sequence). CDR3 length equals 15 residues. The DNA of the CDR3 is TGTGCCAGCAGCTGGGGACAGGGATCCTACAATGAGCAGTTCTTC. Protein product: CASSWGQGSYNEQFF.

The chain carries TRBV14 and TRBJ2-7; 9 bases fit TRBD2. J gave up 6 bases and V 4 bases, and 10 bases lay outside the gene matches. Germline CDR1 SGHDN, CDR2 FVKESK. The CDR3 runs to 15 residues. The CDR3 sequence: CASSRLGGRAAEQYF. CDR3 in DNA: TGTGCCAGCAGCCGCCTGGGCGGGAGGGCCGCCGAGCAGTACTTC.